This TCR beta chain was captured by sequencing in a study of identical twins. General observations from the study: Out-of-frame alpha sequences shared by twins showed excess low generation probability.

Remarks on this clonotype: Antigen unknown.

Germline assignment: CDR1 SGHRS and CDR2 YFSETQ. The CDR3 has 15 amino acids. Trimming pared 1 base from V and 0 bases from J, leaving 9 bases between. TCRdb reanalysed the 5' RACE reads using MiXCR and keeps one entry per CDR3 protein. Of about 300,000 distinct CDR3 sequences listed, 9% to 15% are singletons. Donors uniformly comprised healthy Caucasians. The same specimen was also included in a second study, on yellow fever vaccine responses in identical twins.

The gene calls are TRBV5-1 and TRBJ2-3, with unresolved D. The clonotype originates from a woman between 18 and 30 years old in good health. The sequenced sample was CD8+ T cells sorted from blood. Written as DNA, the CDR3 is TGCGCCAGCAGCTTGTGGGATAGGAGCACAGATACGCAGTATTTT. This sequence encodes CASSLWDRSTDTQYF.